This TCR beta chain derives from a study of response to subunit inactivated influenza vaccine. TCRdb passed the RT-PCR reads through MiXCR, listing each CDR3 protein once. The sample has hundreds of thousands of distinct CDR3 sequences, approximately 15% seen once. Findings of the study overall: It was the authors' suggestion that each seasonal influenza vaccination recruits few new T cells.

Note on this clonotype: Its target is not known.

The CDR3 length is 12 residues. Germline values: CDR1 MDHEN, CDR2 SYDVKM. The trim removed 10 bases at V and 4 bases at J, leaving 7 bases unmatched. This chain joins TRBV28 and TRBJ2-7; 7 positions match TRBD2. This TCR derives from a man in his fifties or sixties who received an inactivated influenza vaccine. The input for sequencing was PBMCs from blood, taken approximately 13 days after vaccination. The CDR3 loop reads CATLGEGYEQYF. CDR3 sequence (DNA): TGTGCCACATTAGGGGAGGGGTACGAGCAGTACTTC.